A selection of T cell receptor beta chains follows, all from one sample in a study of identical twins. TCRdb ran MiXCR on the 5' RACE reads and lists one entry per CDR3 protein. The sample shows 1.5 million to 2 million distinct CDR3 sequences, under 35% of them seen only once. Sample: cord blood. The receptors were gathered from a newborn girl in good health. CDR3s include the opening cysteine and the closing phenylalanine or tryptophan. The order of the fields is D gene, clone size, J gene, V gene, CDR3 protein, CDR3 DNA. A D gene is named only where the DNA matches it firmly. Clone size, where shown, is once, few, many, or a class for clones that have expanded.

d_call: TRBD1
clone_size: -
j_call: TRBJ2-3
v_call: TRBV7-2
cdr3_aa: CASSLEWGTGQDTQYF
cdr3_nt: TGTGCCAGCAGCTTAGAATGGGGGACAGGGCAAGATACGCAGTATTTT

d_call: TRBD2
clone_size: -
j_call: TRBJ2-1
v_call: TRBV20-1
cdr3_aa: CSARARGSPYNEQFF
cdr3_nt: TGCAGTGCTAGGGCCCGCGGGAGTCCCTACAATGAGCAGTTCTTC

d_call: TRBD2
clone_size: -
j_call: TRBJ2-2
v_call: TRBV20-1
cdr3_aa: CSARLAANTGELFF
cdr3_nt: TGCAGTGCTAGACTAGCGGCGAACACCGGGGAGCTGTTTTTT

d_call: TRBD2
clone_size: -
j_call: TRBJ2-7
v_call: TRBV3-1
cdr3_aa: CASSPGLDPSYEQYF
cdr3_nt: TGTGCCAGCAGCCCAGGACTAGACCCCTCCTACGAGCAGTACTTC

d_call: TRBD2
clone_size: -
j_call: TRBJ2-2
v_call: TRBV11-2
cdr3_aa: CASSFAPGASGLTGELFF
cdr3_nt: TGTGCCAGCAGCTTCGCCCCTGGGGCTAGCGGACTCACCGGGGAGCTGTTTTTT

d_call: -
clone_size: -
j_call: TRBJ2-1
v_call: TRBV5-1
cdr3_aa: CASSLGQALYNEQFF
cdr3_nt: TGCGCCAGCAGCTTGGGACAGGCCCTATACAATGAGCAGTTCTTC

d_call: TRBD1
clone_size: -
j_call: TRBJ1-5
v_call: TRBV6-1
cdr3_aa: CAGGGTGNQPQHF
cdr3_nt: TGTGCCGGGGGAGGGACAGGCAATCAGCCCCAGCATTTT

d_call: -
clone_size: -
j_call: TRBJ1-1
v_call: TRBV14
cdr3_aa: CASSSLGGFMNTEAFF
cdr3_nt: TGTGCCAGCAGCTCCTTGGGCGGGTTCATGAACACTGAAGCTTTCTTT

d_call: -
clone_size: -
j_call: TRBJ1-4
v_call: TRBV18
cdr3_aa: CASSPNYRATNEKLFF
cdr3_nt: TGTGCCAGCTCACCCAACTACAGGGCAACTAATGAAAAACTGTTTTTT

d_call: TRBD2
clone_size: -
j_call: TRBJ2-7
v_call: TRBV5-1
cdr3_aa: CASSRRAGTGGIYEQYF
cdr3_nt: TGCGCCAGCAGCAGGAGAGCCGGGACGGGGGGGATCTACGAGCAGTACTTC

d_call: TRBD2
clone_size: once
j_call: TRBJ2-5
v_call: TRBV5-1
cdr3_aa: CASSLGPGGTQETQYF
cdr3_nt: TGCGCCAGCAGCTTGGGGCCGGGGGGGACCCAAGAGACCCAGTACTTC

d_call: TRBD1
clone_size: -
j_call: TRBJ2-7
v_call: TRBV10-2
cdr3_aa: CASSESRWQGVSYEQYF
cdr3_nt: TGCGCCAGCAGTGAGTCACGGTGGCAGGGGGTCTCCTACGAGCAGTACTTC

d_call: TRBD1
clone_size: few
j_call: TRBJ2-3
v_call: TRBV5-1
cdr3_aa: CASRTGWGDTQYF
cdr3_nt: TGCGCCAGCAGGACAGGGTGGGGAGATACGCAGTATTTT

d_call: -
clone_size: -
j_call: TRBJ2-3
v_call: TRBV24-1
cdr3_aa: CATSDFGQGRTDTQYF
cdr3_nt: TGTGCCACCAGTGATTTTGGGCAGGGGCGGACAGATACGCAGTATTTT

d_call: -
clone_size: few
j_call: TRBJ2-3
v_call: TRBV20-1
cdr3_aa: CSASSVAGGTDTQYF
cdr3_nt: TGCAGTGCTAGTTCGGTGGCAGGGGGCACAGATACGCAGTATTTT

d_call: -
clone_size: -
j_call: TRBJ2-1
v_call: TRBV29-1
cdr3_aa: CSVEDLDHSSYNERFF
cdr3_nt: TGCAGCGTTGAAGATCTAGACCATAGCTCCTACAATGAGCGGTTCTTC

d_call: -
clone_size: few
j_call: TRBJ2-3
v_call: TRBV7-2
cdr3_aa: CASSPRRPSFRTDTQYF
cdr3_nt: TGTGCCAGCAGCCCCCGAAGGCCCAGCTTTCGCACAGATACGCAGTATTTT

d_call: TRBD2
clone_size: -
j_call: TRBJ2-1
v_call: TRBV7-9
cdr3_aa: CASSLAAALAGRSYNEQFF
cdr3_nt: TGTGCCAGCAGCTTAGCTGCTGCACTAGCGGGACGCTCCTACAATGAGCAGTTCTTC

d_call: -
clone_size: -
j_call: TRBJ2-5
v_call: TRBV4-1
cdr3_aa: CASSQMTNQETQYF
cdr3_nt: TGCGCCAGCAGCCAAATGACTAACCAAGAGACCCAGTACTTC

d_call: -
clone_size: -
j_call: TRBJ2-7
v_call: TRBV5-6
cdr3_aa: CASSFGTRYEQYF
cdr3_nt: TGTGCCAGCAGCTTTGGGACGCGTTACGAGCAGTACTTC

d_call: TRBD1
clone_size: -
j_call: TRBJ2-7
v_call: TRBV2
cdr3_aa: CASSEGTVNEQYF
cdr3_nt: TGTGCCAGCAGTGAGGGGACAGTCAACGAGCAGTACTTC

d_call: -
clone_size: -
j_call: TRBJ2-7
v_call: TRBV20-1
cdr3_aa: CSAHWRASYEQYF
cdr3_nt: TGCAGTGCCCACTGGAGAGCTTCCTACGAGCAGTACTTC

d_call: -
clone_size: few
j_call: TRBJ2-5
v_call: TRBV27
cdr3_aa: CASSLLGHQETQYF
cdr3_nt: TGTGCCAGCAGTTTACTGGGACATCAAGAGACCCAGTACTTC

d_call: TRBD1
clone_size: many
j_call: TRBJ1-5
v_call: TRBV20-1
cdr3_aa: CSARTGNSNQPQHF
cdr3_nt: TGCAGCGCCCGGACAGGGAATAGCAATCAGCCCCAGCATTTT

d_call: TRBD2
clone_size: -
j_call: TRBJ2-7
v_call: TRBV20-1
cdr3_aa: CSASRTSGRMVGQYF
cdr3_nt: TGCAGTGCTAGCCGAACTAGCGGGAGAATGGTCGGGCAGTACTTC

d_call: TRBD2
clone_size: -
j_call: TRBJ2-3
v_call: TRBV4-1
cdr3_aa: CASSHQLAGGSQDTQYF
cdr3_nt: TGCGCCAGCAGCCACCAACTAGCGGGAGGGTCCCAAGATACGCAGTATTTT

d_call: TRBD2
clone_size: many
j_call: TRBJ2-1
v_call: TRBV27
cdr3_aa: CASSSAGDFYNEQFF
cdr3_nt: TGTGCCAGCAGTTCTGCGGGAGACTTTTACAATGAGCAGTTCTTC

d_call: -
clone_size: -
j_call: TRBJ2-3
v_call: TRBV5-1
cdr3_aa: CASSGSVTGISDTQYF
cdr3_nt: TGCGCCAGCAGCGGATCCGTGACAGGAATATCAGATACGCAGTATTTT

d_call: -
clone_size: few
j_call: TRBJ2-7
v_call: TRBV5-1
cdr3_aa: CASSGQPVSYEQYF
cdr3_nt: TGCGCCAGCTCTGGCCAGCCAGTGTCCTACGAGCAGTACTTC

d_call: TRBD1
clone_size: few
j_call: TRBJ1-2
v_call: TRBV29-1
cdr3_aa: CIGQGNYGYTF
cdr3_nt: TGCATCGGACAGGGGAACTATGGCTACACCTTC

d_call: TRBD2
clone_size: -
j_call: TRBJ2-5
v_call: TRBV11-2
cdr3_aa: CASSFNGGGLNSQYF
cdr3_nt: TGTGCCAGCAGCTTTAACGGGGGGGGTCTAAACAGCCAGTACTTC

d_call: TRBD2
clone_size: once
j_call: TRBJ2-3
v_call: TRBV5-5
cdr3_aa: CASSPRERDWTDTQYF
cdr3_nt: TGTGCCAGCAGCCCAAGGGAGCGGGATTGGACAGATACGCAGTATTTT

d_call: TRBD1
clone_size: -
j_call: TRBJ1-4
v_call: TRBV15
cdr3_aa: CATSEYRGANEKLFF
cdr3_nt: TGTGCCACCAGCGAATACAGGGGAGCTAATGAAAAACTGTTTTTT

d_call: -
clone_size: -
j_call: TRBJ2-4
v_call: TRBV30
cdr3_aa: CAWNPGWNIQYF
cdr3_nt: TGTGCCTGGAATCCAGGGTGGAACATTCAGTACTTC

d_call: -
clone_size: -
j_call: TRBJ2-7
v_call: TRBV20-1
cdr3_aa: CSALSGFTGTAEQYF
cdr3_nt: TGCAGTGCCCTTAGCGGTTTCACCGGGACAGCAGAGCAGTACTTC

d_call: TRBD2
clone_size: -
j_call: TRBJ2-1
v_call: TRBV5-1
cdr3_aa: CAGSSGLDYSYNEQFF
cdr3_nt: TGCGCCGGCAGCTCAGGACTAGACTACTCCTACAATGAGCAGTTCTTC

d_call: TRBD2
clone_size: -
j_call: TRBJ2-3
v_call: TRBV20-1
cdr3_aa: CSAGSWLAGGPGSTDTQYF
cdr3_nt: TGCAGTGCTGGCTCGTGGCTAGCGGGAGGGCCGGGGAGCACAGATACGCAGTATTTT

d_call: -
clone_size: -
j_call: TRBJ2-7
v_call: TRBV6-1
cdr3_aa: CASTTVREQYF
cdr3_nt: TGTGCCAGCACTACGGTCCGGGAGCAGTACTTC

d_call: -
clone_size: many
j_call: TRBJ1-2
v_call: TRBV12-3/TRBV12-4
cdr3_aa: CASSFSLGGYTF
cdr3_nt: TGTGCCAGCAGTTTTAGCCTTGGGGGCTACACCTTC

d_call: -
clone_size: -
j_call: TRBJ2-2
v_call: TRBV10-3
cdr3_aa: CAISEVGGGELFF
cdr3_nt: TGTGCCATCAGTGAAGTTGGCGGCGGGGAGCTGTTTTTT

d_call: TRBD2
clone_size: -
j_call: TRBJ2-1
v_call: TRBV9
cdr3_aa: CASSVELAGYNEQFF
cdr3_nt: TGTGCCAGCAGCGTAGAACTAGCGGGCTACAATGAGCAGTTCTTC

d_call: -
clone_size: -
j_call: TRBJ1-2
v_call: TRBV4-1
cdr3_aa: CASSQGLKQDGKANYGYTF
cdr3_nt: TGCGCCAGCAGCCAAGGTCTAAAACAGGATGGGAAGGCTAACTATGGCTACACCTTC

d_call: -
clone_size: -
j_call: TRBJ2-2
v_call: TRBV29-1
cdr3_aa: CSVPYTGELFF
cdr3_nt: TGCAGCGTTCCTTACACCGGGGAGCTGTTTTTT

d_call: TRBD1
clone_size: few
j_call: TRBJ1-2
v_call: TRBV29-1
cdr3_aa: CSVRTGEANYGYTF
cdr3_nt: TGCAGCGTTCGGACAGGGGAAGCTAACTATGGCTACACCTTC

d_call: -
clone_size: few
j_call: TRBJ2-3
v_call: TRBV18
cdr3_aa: CASSPGGPPGADTQYF
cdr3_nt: TGTGCCAGCTCACCAGGGGGCCCCCCTGGGGCAGATACGCAGTATTTT